This T cell receptor (beta chain) was obtained from a study of cytomegalovirus exposure and HLA in healthy donors. Germline V gives CDR1 LNHNV, CDR2 YYDKDF (reference sequence). The CDR3 sequence is 16 residues long. V lost 0 bases to trimming and J lost 4 bases, with 16 bases between them. The PCR made use of 60 Vbeta and 13 Jbeta primers. Generated by immunoSEQ multiplex PCR, the TCRdb table keeps only in-frame clones and is missing some. The profile shows about 220,000 clones, 65% to 85% of them singletons. This chain connects TRBV15 to TRBJ2-7; D is possibly TRBD2 (5 bases). The receptor was derived from a boy aged 2 to 9 in good health and CMV-seronegative. The sample consisted of PBMCs. CDR3 residues: CATSRDRGLAGYEQYF. CDR3 DNA sequence: TGTGCCACCAGCAGAGATCGCGGCCTAGCAGGTTACGAGCAGTACTTC.